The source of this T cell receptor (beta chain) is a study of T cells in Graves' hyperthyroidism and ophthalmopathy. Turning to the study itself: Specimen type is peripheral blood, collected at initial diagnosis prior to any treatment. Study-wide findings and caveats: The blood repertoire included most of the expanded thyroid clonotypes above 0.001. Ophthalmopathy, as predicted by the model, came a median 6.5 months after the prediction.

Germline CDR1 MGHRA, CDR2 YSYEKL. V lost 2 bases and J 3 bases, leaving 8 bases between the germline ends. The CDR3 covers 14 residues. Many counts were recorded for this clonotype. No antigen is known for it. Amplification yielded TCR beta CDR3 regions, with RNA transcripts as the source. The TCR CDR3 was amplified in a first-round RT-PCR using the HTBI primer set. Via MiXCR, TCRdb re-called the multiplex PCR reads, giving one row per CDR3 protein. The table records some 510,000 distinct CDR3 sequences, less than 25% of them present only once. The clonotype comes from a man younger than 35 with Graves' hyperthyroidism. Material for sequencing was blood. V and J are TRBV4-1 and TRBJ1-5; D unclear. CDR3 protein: CASSQLPYNQPQHF. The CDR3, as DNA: TGCGCCAGCAGCCAACTACCCTACAATCAGCCCCAGCATTTT.